This T cell receptor (beta chain) stems from a study of blood T cell repertoires in COVID-19. Study at large: Donors in the United States, Italy and Spain gave samples during acute or convalescent COVID-19. T cells, B-cell-depleted T cells, or PBMCs provided the cDNA or gDNA that served as material.

CDR1 LGHDT and CDR2 YNNKEL come from the germline V gene (reference sequence). Trimming removed 4 bases at V and 7 bases at J, with 17 bases between. CDR3 length equals 15 residues. Original analysis: Amplified reference gene primers provided the basis for estimating nucleated cell counts. TCRdb keeps only in-frame clones here, not all; method: immunoSEQ multiplex PCR. V and J calls and clone size are those listed in that table; D and trimming were worked out from the DNA. The table shows tens of thousands of clones, with more than 85% occurring only once. The sample consisted of peripheral blood. This TCR came from an elderly woman with acute or convalescent COVID-19. The chain uses TRBV3-1 (or the pseudogene TRBV3-2) and TRBJ2-1; D is possibly TRBD2 (6 bases). As DNA, the CDR3 is TGTGCCAGCAGCCGAGCGGGTCCCCGGGGGAATGAGCAGTTCTTC. Amino acids: CASSRAGPRGNEQFF.